The subject of this entry is one TCR beta chain. Assay: immunoSEQ multiplex PCR; the TCRdb copy retains only in-frame clones and omits some. The table shows nearly 400,000 clones, with about nine tenths occurring only once. This sample stems from a study of blood T cell repertoires in COVID-19. For the study at large: The origin of the acute and convalescent COVID-19 samples was the United States, Italy and Spain. Sources were T cells, B-cell-depleted T cells, or PBMCs; the material itself was cDNA or gDNA.

J gave up 6 bases and V 8 bases, and 13 bases lay outside the gene matches. Germline V gives CDR1 SGHRS, CDR2 YFSETQ. The CDR3 runs to 14 residues. The rearrangement links TRBV5-1 to TRBJ1-2, with TRBD1 matching over 7 bases. The sequence was collected from a woman aged 25-40 years who had recovered from COVID-19. Sample: PBMCs or T cells enriched from blood (not recorded which). The CDR3 DNA follows: TGCGCCAGTCGCGAAGACAGGGTCAAAGATGGCTACACCTTC. Protein sequence: CASREDRVKDGYTF.